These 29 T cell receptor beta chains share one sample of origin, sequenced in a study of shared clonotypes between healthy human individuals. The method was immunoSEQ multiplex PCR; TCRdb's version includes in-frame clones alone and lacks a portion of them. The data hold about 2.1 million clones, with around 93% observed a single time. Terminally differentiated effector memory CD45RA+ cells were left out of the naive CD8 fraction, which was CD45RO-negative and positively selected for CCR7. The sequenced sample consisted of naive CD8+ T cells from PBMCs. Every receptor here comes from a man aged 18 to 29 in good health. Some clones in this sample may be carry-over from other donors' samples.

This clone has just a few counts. CDR3 sequence reads: CASSQPGIDTQYF. Written as DNA, the CDR3 is TGTGCCAGCAGCCAACCCGGGATTGATACGCAGTATTTT. The rearrangement uses TRBV14 and TRBJ2-3; D might be TRBD2 (5 bases). This CDR3 has 13 residues. V lost 2 bases to trimming and J lost 6 bases, with 9 bases between them. CDR1 is SGHDN, CDR2 FVKESK, per germline.

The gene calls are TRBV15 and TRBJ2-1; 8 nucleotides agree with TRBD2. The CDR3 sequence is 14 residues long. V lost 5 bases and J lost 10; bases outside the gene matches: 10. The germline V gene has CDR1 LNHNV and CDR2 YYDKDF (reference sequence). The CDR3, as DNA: TGTGCCACCAGCCGGGAGGGGCTTTTGGGGGAGCAGTTCTTC. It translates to CATSREGLLGEQFF. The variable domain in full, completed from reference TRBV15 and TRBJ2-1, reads DAMVIQNPRYQVTQFGKPVTLSCSQTLNHNVMYWYQQKSSQAPKLLFHYYDKDFNNEADTPDNFQSRRPNTSFCFLDIRSPGLGDTAMYLCATSREGLLGEQFFGPGTRLTVL.

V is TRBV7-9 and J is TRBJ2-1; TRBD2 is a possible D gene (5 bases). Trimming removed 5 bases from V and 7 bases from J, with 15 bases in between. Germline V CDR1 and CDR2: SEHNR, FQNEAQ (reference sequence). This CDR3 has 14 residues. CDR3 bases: TGTGCCAGCAGCCCTTTGGGTTCGGGGAATGAGCAGTTCTTC. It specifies CASSPLGSGNEQFF.

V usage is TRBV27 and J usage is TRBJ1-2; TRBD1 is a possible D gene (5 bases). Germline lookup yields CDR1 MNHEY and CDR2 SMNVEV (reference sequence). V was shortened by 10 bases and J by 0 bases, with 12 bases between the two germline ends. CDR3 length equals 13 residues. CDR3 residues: CATGGSANYGYTF. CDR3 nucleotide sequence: TGTGCCACCGGGGGATCAGCTAACTATGGCTACACCTTC.

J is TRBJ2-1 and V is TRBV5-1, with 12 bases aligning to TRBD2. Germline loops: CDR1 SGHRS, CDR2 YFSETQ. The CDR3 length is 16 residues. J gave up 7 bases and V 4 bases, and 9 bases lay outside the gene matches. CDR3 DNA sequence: TGCGCCAGCAGCAACCTCGCTAGCGGGAGGGGAAATGAGCAGTTCTTC. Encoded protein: CASSNLASGRGNEQFF.

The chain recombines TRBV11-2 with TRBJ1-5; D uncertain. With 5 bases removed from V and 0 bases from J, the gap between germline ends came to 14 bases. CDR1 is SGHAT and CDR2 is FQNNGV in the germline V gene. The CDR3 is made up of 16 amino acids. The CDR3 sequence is CASSPGGAYSNQPQHF. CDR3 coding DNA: TGTGCCAGCAGCCCGGGCGGAGCCTATAGCAATCAGCCCCAGCATTTT.

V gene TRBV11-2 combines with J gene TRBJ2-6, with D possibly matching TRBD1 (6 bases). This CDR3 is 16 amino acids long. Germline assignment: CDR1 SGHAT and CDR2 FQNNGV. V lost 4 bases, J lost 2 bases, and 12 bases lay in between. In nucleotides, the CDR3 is TGTGCCAGCAGCTATTTCAGGGGTCCTGGGGCCAACGTCCTGACTTTC. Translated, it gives CASSYFRGPGANVLTF. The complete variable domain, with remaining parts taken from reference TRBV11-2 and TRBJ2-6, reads EAGVAQSPRYKIIEKRQSVAFWCNPISGHATLYWYQQILGQGPKLLIQFQNNGVVDDSQLPKDRFSAERLKGVDSTLKIQPAKLEDSAVYLCASSYFRGPGANVLTFGAGSRLTVL.

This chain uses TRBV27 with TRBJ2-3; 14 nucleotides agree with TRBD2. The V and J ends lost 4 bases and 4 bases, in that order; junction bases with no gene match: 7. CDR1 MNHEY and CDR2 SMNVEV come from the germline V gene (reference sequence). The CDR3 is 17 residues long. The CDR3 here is CASSSQGLAGVADTQYF. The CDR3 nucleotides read TGTGCCAGCAGTTCTCAGGGACTAGCGGGAGTCGCAGATACGCAGTATTTT.

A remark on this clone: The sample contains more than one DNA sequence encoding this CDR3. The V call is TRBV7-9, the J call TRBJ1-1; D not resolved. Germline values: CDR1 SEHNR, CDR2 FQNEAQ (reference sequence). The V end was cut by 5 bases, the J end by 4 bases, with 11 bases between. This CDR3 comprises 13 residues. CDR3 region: CASSPPGTTEAFF. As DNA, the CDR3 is TGTGCCAGCAGCCCGCCCGGCACCACTGAAGCTTTCTTT.

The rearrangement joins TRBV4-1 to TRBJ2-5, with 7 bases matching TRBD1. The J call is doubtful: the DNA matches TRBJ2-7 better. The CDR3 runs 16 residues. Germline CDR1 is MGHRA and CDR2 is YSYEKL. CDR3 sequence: CASSHRDSGRSYEQYF. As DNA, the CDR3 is TGCGCCAGCAGCCACAGGGACAGTGGCCGGTCCTACGAGCAGTACTTC.

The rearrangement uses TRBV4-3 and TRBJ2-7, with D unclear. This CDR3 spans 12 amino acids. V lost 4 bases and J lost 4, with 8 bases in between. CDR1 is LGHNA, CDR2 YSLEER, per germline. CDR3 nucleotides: TGCGCCAGCAGCCGGGATGGGTACGAGCAGTACTTC. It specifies CASSRDGYEQYF.

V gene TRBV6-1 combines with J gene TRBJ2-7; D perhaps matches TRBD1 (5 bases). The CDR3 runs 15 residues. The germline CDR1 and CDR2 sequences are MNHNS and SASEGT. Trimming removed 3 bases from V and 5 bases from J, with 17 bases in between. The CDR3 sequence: CASSEVRAFRNEQYF. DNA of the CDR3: TGTGCCAGCAGTGAGGTCAGGGCATTTCGCAACGAGCAGTACTTC.

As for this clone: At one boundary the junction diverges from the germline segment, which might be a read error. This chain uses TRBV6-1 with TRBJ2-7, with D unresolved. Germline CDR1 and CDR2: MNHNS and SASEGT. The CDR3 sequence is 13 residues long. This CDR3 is CASREAPPYEQYF. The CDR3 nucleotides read TGTGCCAGCAGGGAAGCACCCCCCTACGAGCAGTACTTC.

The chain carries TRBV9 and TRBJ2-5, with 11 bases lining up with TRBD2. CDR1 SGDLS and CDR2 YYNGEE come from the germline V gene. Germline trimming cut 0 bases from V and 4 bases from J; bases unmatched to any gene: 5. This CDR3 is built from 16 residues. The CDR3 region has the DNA TGTGCCAGCAGCGTAGAGTTAGCGGGAGGGCCAGAGACCCAGTACTTC. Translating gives CASSVELAGGPETQYF.

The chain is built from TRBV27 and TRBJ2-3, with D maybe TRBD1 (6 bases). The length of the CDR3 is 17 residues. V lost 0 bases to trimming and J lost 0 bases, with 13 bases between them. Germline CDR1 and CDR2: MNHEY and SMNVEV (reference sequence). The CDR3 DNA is TGTGCCAGCAGTTTATCGTTGGGGGCCTCTAGCACAGATACGCAGTATTTT. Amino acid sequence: CASSLSLGASSTDTQYF.

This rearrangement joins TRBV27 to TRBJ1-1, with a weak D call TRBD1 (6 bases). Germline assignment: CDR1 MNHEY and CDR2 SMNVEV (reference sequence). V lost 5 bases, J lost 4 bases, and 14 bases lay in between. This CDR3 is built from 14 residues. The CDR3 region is CASSRDRKPTEAFF. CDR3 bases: TGTGCCAGCAGTCGAGACAGGAAACCCACTGAAGCTTTCTTT.

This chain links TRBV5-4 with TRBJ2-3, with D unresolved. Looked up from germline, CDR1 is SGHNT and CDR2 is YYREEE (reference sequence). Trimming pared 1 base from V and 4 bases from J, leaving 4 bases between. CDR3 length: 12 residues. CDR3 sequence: CASSLSADTQYF. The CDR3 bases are TGTGCCAGCAGCTTGAGCGCAGATACGCAGTATTTT.

In DNA form, the CDR3 reads TGTGCCTGGGCCGGACAGGAAAACCACTATGGCTACACCTTC. Its translation: CAWAGQENHYGYTF. The chain joins TRBV30 to TRBJ1-2; TRBD1 matches at 7 bases. This CDR3 contains 14 residues. After removal of 5 bases from V and 3 bases from J, the junction contained 9 bases not matched to a gene. The V gene's germline CDR1 is GTSNPN and CDR2 SVGIG (reference sequence).

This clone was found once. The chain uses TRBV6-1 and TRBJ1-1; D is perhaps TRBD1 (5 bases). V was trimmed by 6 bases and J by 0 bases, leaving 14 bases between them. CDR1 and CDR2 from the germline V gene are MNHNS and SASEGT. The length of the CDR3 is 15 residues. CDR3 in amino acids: CASSETGPMNTEAFF. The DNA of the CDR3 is TGTGCCAGCAGCGAAACGGGACCGATGAACACTGAAGCTTTCTTT.

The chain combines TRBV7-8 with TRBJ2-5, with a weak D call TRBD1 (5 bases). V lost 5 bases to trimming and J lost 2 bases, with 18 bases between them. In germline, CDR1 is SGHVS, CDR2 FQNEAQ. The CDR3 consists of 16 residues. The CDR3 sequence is CASSPRGSRAQETQYF. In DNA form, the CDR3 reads TGTGCCAGCAGCCCCCGTGGGTCCAGGGCGCAAGAGACCCAGTACTTC.

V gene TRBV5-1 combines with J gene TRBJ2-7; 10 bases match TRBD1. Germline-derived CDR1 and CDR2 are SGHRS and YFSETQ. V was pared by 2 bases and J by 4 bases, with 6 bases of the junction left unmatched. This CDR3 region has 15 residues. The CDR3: CASSFMTGGLYEQYF. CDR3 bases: TGCGCCAGCAGCTTTATGACAGGGGGCTTATACGAGCAGTACTTC. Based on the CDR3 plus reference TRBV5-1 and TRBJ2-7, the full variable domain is KAGVTQTPRYLIKTRGQQVTLSCSPISGHRSVSWYQQTPGQGLQFLFEYFSETQRNKGNFPGRFSGRQFSNSRSEMNVSTLELGDSALYLCASSFMTGGLYEQYFGPGTRLTVT.

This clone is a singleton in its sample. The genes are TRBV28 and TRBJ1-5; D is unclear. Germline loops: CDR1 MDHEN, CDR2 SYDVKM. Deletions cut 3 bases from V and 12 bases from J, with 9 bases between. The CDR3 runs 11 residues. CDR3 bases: TGTGCCAGCAGTTTTAGTCGGGTCCAGCATTTT. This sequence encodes CASSFSRVQHF. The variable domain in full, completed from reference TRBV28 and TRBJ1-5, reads DVKVTQSSRYLVKRTGEKVFLECVQDMDHENMFWYRQDPGLGLRLIYFSYDVKMKEKGDIPEGYSVSREKKERFSLILESASTNQTSMYLCASSFSRVQHFGDGTRLSIL.

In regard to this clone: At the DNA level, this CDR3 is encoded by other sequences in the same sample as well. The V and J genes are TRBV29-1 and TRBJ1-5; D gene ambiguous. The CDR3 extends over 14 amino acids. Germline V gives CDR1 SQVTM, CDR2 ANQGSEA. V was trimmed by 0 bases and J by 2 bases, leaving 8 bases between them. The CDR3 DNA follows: TGCAGCGTTGAAGATCCACGGCGCAATCAGCCCCAGCATTTT. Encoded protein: CSVEDPRRNQPQHF.

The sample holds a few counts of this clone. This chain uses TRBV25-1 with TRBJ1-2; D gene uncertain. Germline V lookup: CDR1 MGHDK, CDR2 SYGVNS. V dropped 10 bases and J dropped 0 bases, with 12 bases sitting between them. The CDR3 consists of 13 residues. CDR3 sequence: CATATSANYGYTF. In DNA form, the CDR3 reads TGTGCCACCGCAACCTCAGCTAACTATGGCTACACCTTC.

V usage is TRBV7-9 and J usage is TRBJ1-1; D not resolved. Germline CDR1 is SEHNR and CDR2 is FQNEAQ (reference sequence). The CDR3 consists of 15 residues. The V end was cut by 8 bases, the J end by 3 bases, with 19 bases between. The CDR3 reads CASSPASVRDTEAFF. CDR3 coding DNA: TGTGCCAGCTCCCCGGCGTCCGTTCGGGACACTGAAGCTTTCTTT.

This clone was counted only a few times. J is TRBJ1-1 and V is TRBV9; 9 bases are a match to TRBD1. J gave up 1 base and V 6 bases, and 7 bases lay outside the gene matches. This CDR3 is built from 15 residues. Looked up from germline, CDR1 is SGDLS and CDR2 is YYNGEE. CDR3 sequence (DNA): TGTGCCAGCACCCGCCTGACAGGGGGGAACACTGAAGCTTTCTTT. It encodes CASTRLTGGNTEAFF. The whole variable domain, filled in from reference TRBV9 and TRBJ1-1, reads DSGVTQTPKHLITATGQRVTLRCSPRSGDLSVYWYQQSLDQGLQFLIQYYNGEERAKGNILERFSAQQFPDLHSELNLSSLELGDSALYFCASTRLTGGNTEAFFGQGTRLTVV.

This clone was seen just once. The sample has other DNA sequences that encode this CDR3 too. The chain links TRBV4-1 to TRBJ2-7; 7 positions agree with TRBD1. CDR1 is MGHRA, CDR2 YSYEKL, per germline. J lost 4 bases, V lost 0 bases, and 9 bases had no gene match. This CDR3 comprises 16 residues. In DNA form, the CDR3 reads TGCGCCAGCAGCCAAGATCCCCGGACAGGACTTTACGAGCAGTACTTC. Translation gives CASSQDPRTGLYEQYF.

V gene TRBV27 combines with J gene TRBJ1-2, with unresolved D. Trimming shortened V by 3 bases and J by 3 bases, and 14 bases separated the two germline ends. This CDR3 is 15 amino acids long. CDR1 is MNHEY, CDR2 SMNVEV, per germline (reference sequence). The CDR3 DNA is TGTGCCAGCAGTTTGAGGACCCCGGCTCACTATGGCTACACCTTC. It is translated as CASSLRTPAHYGYTF.

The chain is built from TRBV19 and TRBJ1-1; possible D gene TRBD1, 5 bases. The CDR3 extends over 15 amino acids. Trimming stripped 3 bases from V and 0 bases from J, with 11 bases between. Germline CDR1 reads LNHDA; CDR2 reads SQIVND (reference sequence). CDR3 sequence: CASSITGTVNTEAFF. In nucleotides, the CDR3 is TGTGCCAGTAGTATCACAGGTACCGTGAACACTGAAGCTTTCTTT.